Only a few counts were recorded for the clone carrying this T cell receptor beta chain. The antigen is not known. The CDR3 extends over 12 amino acids. The germline CDR1 and CDR2 sequences are SQVTM and ANQGSEA. V gave up 8 bases and J gave up 1 base, with 10 bases separating them. This sample is drawn from a study of post-analysis software for immune sequencing data. Background on the study: Disease courses included relapsing-remitting, secondary progressive and progressive-relapsing multiple sclerosis. Study-wide points: Controls had significantly higher normalized Chao1 diversity than multiple sclerosis patients. Batch-matched samples strongly co-clustered by F measure. There were about five TRBV segments more frequent in patients than controls, and TRBV5-6, TRBV5-1 and TRBV20-1 were among them.

The TCR beta cDNA libraries contained unique molecular identifiers. Input populations of about 1 to 11 million T cells gave rise to some 500,000 cDNA molecules. MiXCR, applied by TCRdb to the PCR reads, yields one record per CDR3 protein. In the table there are more than 500,000 distinct CDR3 sequences, 34% of which are singletons. This TCR came from a girl aged 2 to 17 with multiple sclerosis. V gene TRBV29-1 combines with J gene TRBJ2-3; D gene unclear. Sample: blood. The CDR3 bases are TGCAGCTCTCCGGACGGCACAGATACGCAGTATTTT. It is translated as CSSPDGTDTQYF.